A selection of T cell receptor beta chains follows, all from one sample in a study of blood T cells in healthy people across ages. TCRdb analysed the 5' RACE reads with MiXCR anew, one entry per CDR3 protein. Of 540,000 or so distinct CDR3 sequences in the sample, 27% were seen once. Source material: blood. The receptors were gathered from a woman between 65 and 79 years old in good health. Both conserved end residues are part of each CDR3. Each record gives: J gene, clone size, D gene, V gene, CDR3 DNA, CDR3 protein. D genes are given only for firm matches. Only some rows state a clone size, as once, few, many or a class for expanded clones.

j_call: TRBJ2-4
clone_size: -
d_call: -
v_call: TRBV4-1
cdr3_nt: TGCGCCAGCAGCCAAGATTGGCCGGGCATTCAGTACTTC
cdr3_aa: CASSQDWPGIQYF

j_call: TRBJ2-7
clone_size: -
d_call: TRBD1
v_call: TRBV5-1
cdr3_nt: TGCGCCAGCAGTGGGCAGGGGGACCCCTACGAGCAGTACTTC
cdr3_aa: CASSGQGDPYEQYF

j_call: TRBJ1-3
clone_size: few
d_call: -
v_call: TRBV3-1
cdr3_nt: TGTGCCAGCAGCCGCCGGACCATTGAAAACACCATATATTTT
cdr3_aa: CASSRRTIENTIYF

j_call: TRBJ2-7
clone_size: -
d_call: TRBD2
v_call: TRBV5-4
cdr3_nt: TGTGCCAGCAGCCAAAATCGGGCTAGCGGGAGTCTCGAGCAGTACTTC
cdr3_aa: CASSQNRASGSLEQYF

j_call: TRBJ1-1
clone_size: -
d_call: -
v_call: TRBV2
cdr3_nt: TGTGCCAGCAGTGAGTACCCCGGCCTAGGCGCCGGGAACACTGAAGCTTTCTTT
cdr3_aa: CASSEYPGLGAGNTEAFF

j_call: TRBJ2-5
clone_size: -
d_call: -
v_call: TRBV3-1
cdr3_nt: TGTGCCAGCAGCAAATCCGGGACTGGTGAGACCCAGTACTTC
cdr3_aa: CASSKSGTGETQYF

j_call: TRBJ2-5
clone_size: -
d_call: -
v_call: TRBV5-5
cdr3_nt: TGTGCCAGCAGCGGGGCTTCAGGGGAGACCCAGTACTTC
cdr3_aa: CASSGASGETQYF

j_call: TRBJ1-4
clone_size: once
d_call: -
v_call: TRBV20-1
cdr3_nt: TGCAGTGCTAGCGGGATCCCCAGGGAAAAACTGTTTTTT
cdr3_aa: CSASGIPREKLFF

j_call: TRBJ1-1
clone_size: few
d_call: -
v_call: TRBV20-1
cdr3_nt: TGCAGTGCTAGAGAAGGCCCGGCTGAAGCTTTCTTT
cdr3_aa: CSAREGPAEAFF

j_call: TRBJ1-4
clone_size: -
d_call: -
v_call: TRBV6-5
cdr3_nt: TGTGCCAGCAGTCTAACCCCGGGACAAATCCCGGGCGATGAAAAACTGTTTTTT
cdr3_aa: CASSLTPGQIPGDEKLFF

j_call: TRBJ2-1
clone_size: -
d_call: TRBD2
v_call: TRBV13
cdr3_nt: TGTGCCAGCAGCCGGTCCCCTAGCGGGGGGGGCGTTGAGCAGTTCTTC
cdr3_aa: CASSRSPSGGGVEQFF

j_call: TRBJ2-1
clone_size: few
d_call: -
v_call: TRBV5-5
cdr3_nt: TGTGCCAGCAGCTCCTTGGGGAGGAGGGCCAATGAGCAGTTCTTC
cdr3_aa: CASSSLGRRANEQFF

j_call: TRBJ2-3
clone_size: -
d_call: -
v_call: TRBV6-5
cdr3_nt: TGTGCCAGCAGTTACTCGATGCACAGAGAGAAAGATACGCAGTATTTT
cdr3_aa: CASSYSMHREKDTQYF

j_call: TRBJ2-6
clone_size: -
d_call: -
v_call: TRBV7-9
cdr3_nt: TGTGCCAGCAGCTCGACGTCAGGAGGGGGCGCAAGGGCCAACGTCCTGACTTTC
cdr3_aa: CASSSTSGGGARANVLTF

j_call: TRBJ2-7
clone_size: few
d_call: -
v_call: TRBV3-1
cdr3_nt: TGTGCCAGCAGCCCCCAACAGGGCGCCTACGAGCAGTACTTC
cdr3_aa: CASSPQQGAYEQYF

j_call: TRBJ1-5
clone_size: -
d_call: -
v_call: TRBV20-1
cdr3_nt: TGCAGTGCTAGGGACGGTCATCAGCCCCAGCATTTT
cdr3_aa: CSARDGHQPQHF

j_call: TRBJ1-2
clone_size: -
d_call: -
v_call: TRBV7-7
cdr3_nt: TGTGCTATCCGGGCGGGGCAGGATGGCTACACCTTC
cdr3_aa: CAIRAGQDGYTF

j_call: TRBJ2-1
clone_size: -
d_call: -
v_call: TRBV5-1
cdr3_nt: TGCGCCAGCGGAACTCAAGGACTATCTTACTCCTACAATGAGCAGTTCTTC
cdr3_aa: CASGTQGLSYSYNEQFF

j_call: TRBJ1-5
clone_size: -
d_call: -
v_call: TRBV7-2
cdr3_nt: TGTGCCAGCAGCTTAGAGACAAGCCAGCCCCAGCATTTT
cdr3_aa: CASSLETSQPQHF

j_call: TRBJ2-1
clone_size: many
d_call: -
v_call: TRBV9
cdr3_nt: TGTGCCAGCAGCGCAGACCCTACAGGGAATGAGCAGTTCTTC
cdr3_aa: CASSADPTGNEQFF

j_call: TRBJ2-7
clone_size: few
d_call: TRBD1
v_call: TRBV29-1
cdr3_nt: TGCAGCGTTCTCCGGGACAGGGGGGGCGAGCAGTACTTC
cdr3_aa: CSVLRDRGGEQYF

j_call: TRBJ2-1
clone_size: few
d_call: -
v_call: TRBV21-1
cdr3_nt: TGTGCCAGCAGCTTTCAGGACCGGGGAGAATTGAGCTCCTACAATGAGCAGTTCTTC
cdr3_aa: CASSFQDRGELSSYNEQFF

j_call: TRBJ2-3
clone_size: -
d_call: -
v_call: TRBV9
cdr3_nt: TGTGCCAGCAGCGTAGACTCTGGCAGGACGCAGTATTTT
cdr3_aa: CASSVDSGRTQYF

j_call: TRBJ1-4
clone_size: -
d_call: -
v_call: TRBV18
cdr3_nt: TGTGCCAGCTCACCGGCAGCCGGAGGGCATGAAGAAAAACTGTTTTTT
cdr3_aa: CASSPAAGGHEEKLFF

j_call: TRBJ2-3
clone_size: -
d_call: -
v_call: TRBV20-1
cdr3_nt: TGCAGTGCTGAACGGGGGAGCACAGATACGCAGTATTTT
cdr3_aa: CSAERGSTDTQYF

j_call: TRBJ1-2
clone_size: few
d_call: -
v_call: TRBV27
cdr3_nt: TGTGCCAGCAGGGTACAGGGTTTGGGGGGCTACACCTTC
cdr3_aa: CASRVQGLGGYTF

j_call: TRBJ2-7
clone_size: few
d_call: -
v_call: TRBV13
cdr3_nt: TGTGCCAGCAGCATATCCCTCTTAACCTACGAGCAGTACTTC
cdr3_aa: CASSISLLTYEQYF

j_call: TRBJ2-7
clone_size: -
d_call: -
v_call: TRBV7-2
cdr3_nt: TGTGCCAGCAGCTTGAACGGGGATAGCTCCTACGAGCAGTACTTC
cdr3_aa: CASSLNGDSSYEQYF

j_call: TRBJ2-3
clone_size: -
d_call: -
v_call: TRBV11-3
cdr3_nt: TGTGCCAGCAGCATCAGGAATACGCAGTATTTT
cdr3_aa: CASSIRNTQYF

j_call: TRBJ1-4
clone_size: -
d_call: -
v_call: TRBV10-3
cdr3_nt: TGTGCCATCAGTGAGGGTGGGGCAACTAATGAAAAACTGTTTTTT
cdr3_aa: CAISEGGATNEKLFF

j_call: TRBJ2-7
clone_size: few
d_call: TRBD2
v_call: TRBV5-1
cdr3_nt: TGCGCCAGCAGCCCCGGACTAGCGGACTCCTACGAGCAGTACTTC
cdr3_aa: CASSPGLADSYEQYF

j_call: TRBJ2-7
clone_size: few
d_call: TRBD2
v_call: TRBV29-1
cdr3_nt: TGCAGCGTTGCGGGGGGTTCGGGGTACGAGCAGTACTTC
cdr3_aa: CSVAGGSGYEQYF

j_call: TRBJ2-1
clone_size: -
d_call: -
v_call: TRBV30
cdr3_nt: TGTGCCTGGAGTGGGGGTAAACGGGCCCAGCATGAGCAGTTCTTC
cdr3_aa: CAWSGGKRAQHEQFF

j_call: TRBJ1-4
clone_size: -
d_call: TRBD1
v_call: TRBV20-1
cdr3_nt: TGCAGTGCTAGAGATGAGAGGGGACAGGGAGATGAAAAACTGTTTTTT
cdr3_aa: CSARDERGQGDEKLFF

j_call: TRBJ2-7
clone_size: few
d_call: -
v_call: TRBV19
cdr3_nt: TGTGCCAGTAGTATAGCCCCAGTCGGCGGAGGATACGAGCAGTACTTC
cdr3_aa: CASSIAPVGGGYEQYF

j_call: TRBJ1-2
clone_size: -
d_call: -
v_call: TRBV6-5
cdr3_nt: TGTGCCAGCAGACAACAGGGACTAATTAACTATGGCTACACCTTC
cdr3_aa: CASRQQGLINYGYTF

j_call: TRBJ2-4
clone_size: -
d_call: -
v_call: TRBV7-2
cdr3_nt: TGTGCCAGCAGCCCGGGCTCAGGCCTCGCCAAAAACATTCAGTACTTC
cdr3_aa: CASSPGSGLAKNIQYF

j_call: TRBJ2-3
clone_size: -
d_call: -
v_call: TRBV20-1
cdr3_nt: TGCAGTGCTCAGGGGGTAGCGGGGACTACAGATACGCAGTATTTT
cdr3_aa: CSAQGVAGTTDTQYF

j_call: TRBJ2-2
clone_size: -
d_call: -
v_call: TRBV5-1
cdr3_nt: TGCGCCAGCGCTACTCAAGCAAGTGACACCGGGGAGCTGTTTTTT
cdr3_aa: CASATQASDTGELFF

j_call: TRBJ1-1
clone_size: -
d_call: -
v_call: TRBV4-1
cdr3_nt: TGCGCCAGCAGCCCTCGGGTTCTCGTCATGAACACTGAAGCTTTCTTT
cdr3_aa: CASSPRVLVMNTEAFF

j_call: TRBJ2-7
clone_size: -
d_call: TRBD1
v_call: TRBV12-3/TRBV12-4
cdr3_nt: TGTGCCAGCAGCCCACAGGGGACAGGGGGCTACGAGCAGTACTTC
cdr3_aa: CASSPQGTGGYEQYF

j_call: TRBJ1-5
clone_size: -
d_call: -
v_call: TRBV29-1
cdr3_nt: TGCAGCGTTGTGTCAAACAGCGGTCAGCCCCAGCATTTT
cdr3_aa: CSVVSNSGQPQHF

j_call: TRBJ1-2
clone_size: many
d_call: -
v_call: TRBV11-2
cdr3_nt: TGTGCCAGCAGCTTAGTTTCAGGGAACTATGGCTACACCTTC
cdr3_aa: CASSLVSGNYGYTF

j_call: TRBJ2-5
clone_size: -
d_call: -
v_call: TRBV24-1
cdr3_nt: TGTGCCACCAGTGACCCCTTGGGCCCAGCGTGGGAGACCCAGTACTTC
cdr3_aa: CATSDPLGPAWETQYF

j_call: TRBJ2-5
clone_size: -
d_call: TRBD2
v_call: TRBV29-1
cdr3_nt: TGCAGCGCTACTAGCGGGGGGCAGACCCAGTACTTC
cdr3_aa: CSATSGGQTQYF

j_call: TRBJ1-2
clone_size: few
d_call: TRBD1
v_call: TRBV5-1
cdr3_nt: TGCGCCAGCAGACTCCAACCACAGGGGACTAACGGCTACACCTTC
cdr3_aa: CASRLQPQGTNGYTF

j_call: TRBJ1-1
clone_size: -
d_call: -
v_call: TRBV30
cdr3_nt: TGTGCCTGGAGTGTACTGGAGTACACTGAAGCTTTCTTT
cdr3_aa: CAWSVLEYTEAFF

j_call: TRBJ1-6
clone_size: few
d_call: TRBD1
v_call: TRBV9
cdr3_nt: TGTGCCAGCAGCTCCCAGGGGGGGACCTATAATTCACCCCTCCACTTT
cdr3_aa: CASSSQGGTYNSPLHF